This T cell receptor beta chain emerged from a study of blood T cell repertoires in COVID-19. The wider study: T cells, B-cell-depleted T cells, or PBMCs provided the cDNA or gDNA that served as material.

In the source study's methods: From reference gene primer amplification, estimates of nucleated cell counts were derived. The method was immunoSEQ multiplex PCR; TCRdb's version includes in-frame clones alone and lacks a portion of them. V, J and clone size were drawn from that table, and D and trimming were deduced from the DNA. Of tens of thousands of clones listed, more than 65% were seen once; the top ten hold roughly 6.3%. The CDR3 sequence is 14 residues long. Germline V lookup: CDR1 SGHDT, CDR2 YYEEEE. The trim removed 0 bases at V and 6 bases at J, leaving 5 bases unmatched. The TCR originated in a man aged 65 to 85 with COVID-19, enrolled during active disease. What was sequenced was peripheral blood. The chain recombines TRBV5-6 with TRBJ1-1; 7 positions agree with TRBD1. The CDR3 region is CASSLATGVAEAFF. In DNA form, the CDR3 reads TGTGCCAGCAGCTTGGCTACAGGGGTAGCTGAAGCTTTCTTT.